This T cell receptor (beta chain) was captured in a study of blood T cells in healthy people across ages. CDR1 is LGHDT and CDR2 is YNNKEL in the germline V gene (reference sequence). CDR3 length: 15 amino acids. V lost 3 bases to trimming and J lost 4 bases; unmatched junction nucleotides: 7. The authors drew about 9.9 milliliters of peripheral blood from each donor. Alongside a J-beta primer mix, a sample-barcoded 5' primer served in a second PCR lasting about 7 to 12 cycles. The study obtained at least 2.5 million CDR3-containing paired-end reads from every sample. TCRdb called the 5' RACE reads again in MiXCR, with one record for every CDR3 protein. The repertoire holds 850,000 to 1,000,000 distinct CDR3 sequences, with around 48% as singletons.

This chain joins TRBV3-1 and TRBJ1-2, with 8 bases matching TRBD1. Sequenced input: blood. The sequence was obtained from a man aged 25 to 40 in good health. The CDR3 nucleotides read TGTGCCAGCAGCCAGTCGGACAGGGTTTTCTATGGCTACACCTTC. Its protein product is CASSQSDRVFYGYTF.